This T cell receptor beta chain was captured by sequencing in a study of regulatory T cells in long-lasting Graves disease. Study-level results: TRBV28, TRBJ1-2 and TRBJ2-5 were favored in persistent disease. Accuracy may have suffered from the small sample size.

The germline V gene encodes CDR1 SGHTA and CDR2 FQGNSA. CDR3 length: 14 residues. Time point indicated: newly diagnosed GD, antithyroid drugs for less than 3 months. The TCR library was prepared using RNA isolated from PBMCs. Many counts were recorded for this clonotype. Its cognate antigen is unknown. Mismatch with germline at one junction end may stem from a read error. Arm-PCR of CDR3 regions with iRepertoire HTBI primers generated TCR beta libraries. TCRdb passed the multiplex PCR reads through MiXCR, listing each CDR3 protein once. The sample yields 500,000 or so distinct CDR3 sequences, around 15% seen once. This sample also appeared in a second study, on T cells in Graves' hyperthyroidism and ophthalmopathy. That work contributes: Stable hyperthyroidism was told apart from ophthalmopathy by a model built on 13 V-J features.

The chain links TRBV7-2 to TRBJ2-1; D is possibly TRBD2 (7 bases). The input for sequencing was peripheral blood mononuclear cells (PBMCs), taken at new diagnosis, from a patient treated with antithyroid drugs. The sequence derives from a man between 40 and 49 years old with Graves disease. The CDR3 DNA reads as TGTGCCAGCACCTTAAGGGGGGGTTACAATGAGCAGTTCTTC. Translation gives CASTLRGGYNEQFF.